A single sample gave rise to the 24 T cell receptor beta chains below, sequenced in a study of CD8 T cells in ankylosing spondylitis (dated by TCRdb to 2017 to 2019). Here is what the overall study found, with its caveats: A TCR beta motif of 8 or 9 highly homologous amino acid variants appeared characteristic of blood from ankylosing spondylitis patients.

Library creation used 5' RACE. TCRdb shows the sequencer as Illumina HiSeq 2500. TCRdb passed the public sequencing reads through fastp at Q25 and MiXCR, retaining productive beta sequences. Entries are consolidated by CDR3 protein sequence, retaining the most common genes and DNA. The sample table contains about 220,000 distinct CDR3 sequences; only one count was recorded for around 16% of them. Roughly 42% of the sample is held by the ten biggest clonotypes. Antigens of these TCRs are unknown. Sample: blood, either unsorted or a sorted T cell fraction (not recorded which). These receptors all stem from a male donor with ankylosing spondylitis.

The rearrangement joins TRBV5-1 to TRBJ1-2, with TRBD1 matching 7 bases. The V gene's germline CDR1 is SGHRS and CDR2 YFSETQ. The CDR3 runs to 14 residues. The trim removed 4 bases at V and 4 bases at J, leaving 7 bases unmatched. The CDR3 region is CASSPDRAAYGYTF. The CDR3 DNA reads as TGCGCCAGCAGCCCAGACAGGGCAGCCTATGGCTACACCTTC.

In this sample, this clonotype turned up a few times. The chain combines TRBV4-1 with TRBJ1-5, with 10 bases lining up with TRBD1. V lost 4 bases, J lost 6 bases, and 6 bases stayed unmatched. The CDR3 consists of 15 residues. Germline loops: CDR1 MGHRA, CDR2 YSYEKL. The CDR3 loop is CASSPLGQGSQPQHF. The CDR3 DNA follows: TGCGCCAGCAGCCCACTGGGACAGGGGAGTCAGCCCCAGCATTTT.

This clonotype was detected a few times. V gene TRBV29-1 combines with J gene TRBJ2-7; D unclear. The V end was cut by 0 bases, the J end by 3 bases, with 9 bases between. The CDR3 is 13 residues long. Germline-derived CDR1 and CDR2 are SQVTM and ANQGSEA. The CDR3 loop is CSVEEGANYEQYF. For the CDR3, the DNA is TGCAGCGTTGAAGAAGGCGCGAACTACGAGCAGTACTTC.

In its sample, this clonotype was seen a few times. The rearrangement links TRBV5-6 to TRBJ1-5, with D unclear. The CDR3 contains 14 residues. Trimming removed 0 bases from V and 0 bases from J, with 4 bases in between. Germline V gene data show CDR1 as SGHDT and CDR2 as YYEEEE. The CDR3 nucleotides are TGTGCCAGCAGCTTGGCGGGTAGCAATCAGCCCCAGCATTTT. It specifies CASSLAGSNQPQHF.

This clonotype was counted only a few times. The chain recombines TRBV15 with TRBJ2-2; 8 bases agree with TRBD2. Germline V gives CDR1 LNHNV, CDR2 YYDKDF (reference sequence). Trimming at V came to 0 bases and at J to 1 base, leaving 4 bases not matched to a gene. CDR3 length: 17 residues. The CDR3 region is CATSRDETSENTGELFF. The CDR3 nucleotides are TGTGCCACCAGCAGAGATGAGACTAGCGAGAACACCGGGGAGCTGTTTTTT. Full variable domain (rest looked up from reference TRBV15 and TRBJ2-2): DAMVIQNPRYQVTQFGKPVTLSCSQTLNHNVMYWYQQKSSQAPKLLFHYYDKDFNNEADTPDNFQSRRPNTSFCFLDIRSPGLGDTAMYLCATSRDETSENTGELFFGEGSRLTVL.

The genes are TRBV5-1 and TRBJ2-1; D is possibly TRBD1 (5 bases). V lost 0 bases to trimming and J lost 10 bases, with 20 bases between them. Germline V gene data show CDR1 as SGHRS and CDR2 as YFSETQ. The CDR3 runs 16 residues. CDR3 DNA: TGCGCCAGCAGCTTGGGGGTAGGGCTATGGGGCCGCGAGCAGTTCTTC. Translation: CASSLGVGLWGREQFF.

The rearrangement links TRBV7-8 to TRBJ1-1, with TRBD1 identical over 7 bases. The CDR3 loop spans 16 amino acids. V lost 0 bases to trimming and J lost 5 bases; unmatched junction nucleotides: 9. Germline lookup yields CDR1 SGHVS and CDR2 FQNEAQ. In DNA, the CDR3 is TGTGCCAGCAGCTTAGCGAGAGGGCAGGGGGGAACTGAAGCTTTCTTT. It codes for CASSLARGQGGTEAFF.

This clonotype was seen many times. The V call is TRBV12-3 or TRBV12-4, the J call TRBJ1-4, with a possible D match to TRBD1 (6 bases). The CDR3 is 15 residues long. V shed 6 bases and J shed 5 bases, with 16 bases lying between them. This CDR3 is CASSAQGFGNEKLFF. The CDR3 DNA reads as TGTGCCAGCAGCGCTCAGGGGTTCGGCAATGAAAAACTGTTTTTT.

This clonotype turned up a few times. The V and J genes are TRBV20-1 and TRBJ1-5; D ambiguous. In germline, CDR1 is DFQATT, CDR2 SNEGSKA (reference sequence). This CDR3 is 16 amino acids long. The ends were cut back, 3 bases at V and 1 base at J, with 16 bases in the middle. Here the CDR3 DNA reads TGCAGTGCTAGGTTTCTCAACCTAGGGAGCAATCAGCCCCAGCATTTT. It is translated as CSARFLNLGSNQPQHF.

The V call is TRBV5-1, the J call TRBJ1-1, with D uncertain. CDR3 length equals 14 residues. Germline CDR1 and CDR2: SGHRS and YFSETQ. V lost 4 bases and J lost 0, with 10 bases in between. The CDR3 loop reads CASSPLGVNTEAFF. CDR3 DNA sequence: TGCGCCAGCAGCCCCCTCGGAGTGAACACTGAAGCTTTCTTT.

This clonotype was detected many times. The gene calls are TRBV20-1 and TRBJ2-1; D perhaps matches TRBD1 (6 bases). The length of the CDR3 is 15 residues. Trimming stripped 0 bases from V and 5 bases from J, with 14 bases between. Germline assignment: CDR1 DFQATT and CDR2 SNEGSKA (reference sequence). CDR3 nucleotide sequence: TGCAGTGCTAGAGACCCCTCCAGGGGAGACAATGAGCAGTTCTTC. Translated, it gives CSARDPSRGDNEQFF.

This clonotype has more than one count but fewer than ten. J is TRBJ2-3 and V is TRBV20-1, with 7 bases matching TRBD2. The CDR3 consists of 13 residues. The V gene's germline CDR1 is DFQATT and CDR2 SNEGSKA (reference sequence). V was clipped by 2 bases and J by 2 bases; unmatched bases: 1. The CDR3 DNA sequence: TGCAGTGCTAGATGGGACTACACAGATACGCAGTATTTT. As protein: CSARWDYTDTQYF.

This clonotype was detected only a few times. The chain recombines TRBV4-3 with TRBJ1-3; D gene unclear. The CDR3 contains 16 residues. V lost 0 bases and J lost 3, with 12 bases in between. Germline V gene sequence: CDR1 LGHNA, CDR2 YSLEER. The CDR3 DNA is TGCGCCAGCAGCCAAGATTTTCAAGCAGGTGGAAACACCATATATTTT. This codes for CASSQDFQAGGNTIYF.

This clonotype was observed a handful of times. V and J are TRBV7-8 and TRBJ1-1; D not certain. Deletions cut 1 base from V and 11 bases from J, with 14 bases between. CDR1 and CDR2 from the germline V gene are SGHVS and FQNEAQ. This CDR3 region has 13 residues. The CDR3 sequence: CASSLVMDDGAFF. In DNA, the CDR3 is TGTGCCAGCAGCTTAGTGATGGATGATGGGGCTTTCTTT. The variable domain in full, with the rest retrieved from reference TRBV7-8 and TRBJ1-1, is GAGVSQSPRYKVAKRGQDVALRCDPISGHVSLFWYQQALGQGPEFLTYFQNEAQLDKSGLPSDRFFAERPEGSVSTLKIQRTQQEDSAVYLCASSLVMDDGAFFGQGTRLTVV.

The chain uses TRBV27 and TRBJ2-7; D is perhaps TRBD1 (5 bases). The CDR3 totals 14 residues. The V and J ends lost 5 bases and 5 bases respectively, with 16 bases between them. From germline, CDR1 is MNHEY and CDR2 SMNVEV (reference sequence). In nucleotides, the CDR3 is TGTGCCAGCAGTACTCTAGGACATTTGAACGAGCAGTACTTC. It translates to CASSTLGHLNEQYF.

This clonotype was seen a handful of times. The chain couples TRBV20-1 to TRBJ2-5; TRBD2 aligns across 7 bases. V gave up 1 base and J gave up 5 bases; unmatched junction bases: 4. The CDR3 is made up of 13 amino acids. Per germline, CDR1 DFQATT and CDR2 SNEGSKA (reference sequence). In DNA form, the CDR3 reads TGCAGTGCTAGAGTGGCGGGGGAGGAGACCCAGTACTTC. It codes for CSARVAGEETQYF.

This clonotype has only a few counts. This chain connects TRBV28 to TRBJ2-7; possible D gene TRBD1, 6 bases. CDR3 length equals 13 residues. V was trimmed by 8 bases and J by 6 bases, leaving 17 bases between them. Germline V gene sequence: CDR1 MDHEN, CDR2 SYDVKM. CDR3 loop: CASLYRVGGEQYF. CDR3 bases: TGTGCCAGCCTATACAGGGTGGGCGGCGAGCAGTACTTC.

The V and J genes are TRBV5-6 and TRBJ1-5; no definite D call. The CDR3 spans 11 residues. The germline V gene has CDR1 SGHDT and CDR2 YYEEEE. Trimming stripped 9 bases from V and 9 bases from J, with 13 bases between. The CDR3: CAKGLSLPQHF. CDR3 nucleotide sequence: TGTGCCAAGGGTCTCTCCCTGCCCCAGCATTTT.

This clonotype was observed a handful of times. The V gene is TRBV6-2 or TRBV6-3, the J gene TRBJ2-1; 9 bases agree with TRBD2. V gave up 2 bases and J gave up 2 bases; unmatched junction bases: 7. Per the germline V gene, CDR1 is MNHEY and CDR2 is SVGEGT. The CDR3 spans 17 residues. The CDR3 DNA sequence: TGTGCCAGCAGTTACACGTCGGCGGGAGGGCCCTACAATGAGCAGTTCTTC. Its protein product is CASSYTSAGGPYNEQFF.

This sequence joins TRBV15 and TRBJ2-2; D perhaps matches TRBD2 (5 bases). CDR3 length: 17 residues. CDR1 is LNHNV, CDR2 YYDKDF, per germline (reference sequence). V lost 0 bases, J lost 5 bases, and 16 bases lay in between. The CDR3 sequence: CATSRDLVGVWTGELFF. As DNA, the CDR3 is TGTGCCACCAGCAGAGATCTGGTCGGGGTCTGGACCGGGGAGCTGTTTTTT. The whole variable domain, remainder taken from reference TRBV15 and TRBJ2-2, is DAMVIQNPRYQVTQFGKPVTLSCSQTLNHNVMYWYQQKSSQAPKLLFHYYDKDFNNEADTPDNFQSRRPNTSFCFLDIRSPGLGDTAMYLCATSRDLVGVWTGELFFGEGSRLTVL.

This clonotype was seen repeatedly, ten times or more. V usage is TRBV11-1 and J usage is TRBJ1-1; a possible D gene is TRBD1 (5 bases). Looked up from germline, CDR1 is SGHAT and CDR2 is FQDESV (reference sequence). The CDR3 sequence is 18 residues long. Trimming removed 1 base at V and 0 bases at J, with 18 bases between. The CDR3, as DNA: TGTGCCAGCAGCTTAGGGCAGGGTACGGAAATTGTGAACACTGAAGCTTTCTTT. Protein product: CASSLGQGTEIVNTEAFF.

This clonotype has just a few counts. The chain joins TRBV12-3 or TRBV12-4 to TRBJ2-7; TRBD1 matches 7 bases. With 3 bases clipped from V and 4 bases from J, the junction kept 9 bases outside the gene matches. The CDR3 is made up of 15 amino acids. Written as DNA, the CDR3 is TGTGCCAGCAGTTTTGGGGCAGGGGGTTTTTACGAGCAGTACTTC. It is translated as CASSFGAGGFYEQYF.

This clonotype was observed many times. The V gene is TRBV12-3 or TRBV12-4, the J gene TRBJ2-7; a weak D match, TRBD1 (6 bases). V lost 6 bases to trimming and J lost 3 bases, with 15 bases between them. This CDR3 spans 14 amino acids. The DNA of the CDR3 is TGTGCCAGCAGCGTGGGACACCCGGGCTACGAGCAGTACTTC. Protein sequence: CASSVGHPGYEQYF.

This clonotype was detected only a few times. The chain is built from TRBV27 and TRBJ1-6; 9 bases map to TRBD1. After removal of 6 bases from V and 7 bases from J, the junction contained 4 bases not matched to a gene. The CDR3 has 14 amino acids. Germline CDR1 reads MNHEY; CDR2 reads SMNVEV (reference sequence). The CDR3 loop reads CASRTTGGNSPLHF. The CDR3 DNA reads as TGTGCCAGCAGGACTACAGGGGGCAATTCACCCCTCCACTTT.